This passage covers 5 T cell receptor beta chains from one sample sequenced in a study of blood T cell repertoires in COVID-19. Produced via immunoSEQ multiplex PCR; TCRdb's table is partial and in-frame only. The table includes 200,000 to 250,000 clones, around 81% detected once. The sample taken for sequencing was peripheral blood. Receptor source: a woman in her sixties or seventies with acute or convalescent COVID-19.

The J gene is TRBJ1-1, the V gene TRBV5-8; tentative D call: TRBD1 (6 bases). This CDR3 is built from 13 residues. Looked up from germline, CDR1 is SGHTS and CDR2 is YDEGEE. The V gene lost 4 bases and the J gene lost 0 bases, with 7 bases spanning the gap. The CDR3 region is CASSRTVNTEAFF. CDR3 DNA sequence: TGTGCCAGCAGCCGGACAGTGAACACTGAAGCTTTCTTT.

CDR3 loop: CASSLDDREYGEQYF. DNA for the CDR3: TGCGCCAGCAGCTTGGACGACAGGGAGTACGGCGAGCAGTACTTC. This chain connects TRBV5-1 to TRBJ2-7, with TRBD1 identical over 7 bases. V was pared by 0 bases and J by 6 bases, with 9 bases of the junction left unmatched. The CDR3 consists of 15 residues. The germline V gene has CDR1 SGHRS and CDR2 YFSETQ.

The rearrangement links TRBV4-3 to TRBJ2-5, with TRBD2 identical over 8 bases. After removal of 5 bases from V and 1 base from J, the junction contained 6 bases not matched to a gene. This CDR3 has 15 residues. The germline gives CDR1 LGHNA, CDR2 YSLEER. The CDR3 nucleotides read TGCGCCAGCAGCGGTAGCGGGGCTCTCCAAGAGACCCAGTACTTC. This codes for CASSGSGALQETQYF.

The table lists this clone with a count of one. The chain links TRBV7-9 to TRBJ1-5; 12 nucleotides align to TRBD1. This CDR3 has 17 amino acids. The junction had 4 bases not matched to a gene; V was cut back by 1 base and J by 3 bases. From germline, CDR1 is SEHNR and CDR2 FQNEAQ (reference sequence). The DNA for the CDR3 is TGTGCCAGCAGCTTAGATGGGACAGGGGGCTTCAATCAGCCCCAGCATTTT. This encodes CASSLDGTGGFNQPQHF.

Only one count was recorded for this clone. This rearrangement joins TRBV11-2 to TRBJ2-5, with D maybe TRBD1 (6 bases). The CDR3 is made up of 14 amino acids. CDR1 SGHAT and CDR2 FQNNGV come from the germline V gene. V lost 4 bases to trimming and J lost 1 base, with 10 bases between them. The CDR3 nucleotides are TGTGCCAGCAGCTACCAGACAGGCCAAGAGACCCAGTACTTC. Its protein product is CASSYQTGQETQYF.